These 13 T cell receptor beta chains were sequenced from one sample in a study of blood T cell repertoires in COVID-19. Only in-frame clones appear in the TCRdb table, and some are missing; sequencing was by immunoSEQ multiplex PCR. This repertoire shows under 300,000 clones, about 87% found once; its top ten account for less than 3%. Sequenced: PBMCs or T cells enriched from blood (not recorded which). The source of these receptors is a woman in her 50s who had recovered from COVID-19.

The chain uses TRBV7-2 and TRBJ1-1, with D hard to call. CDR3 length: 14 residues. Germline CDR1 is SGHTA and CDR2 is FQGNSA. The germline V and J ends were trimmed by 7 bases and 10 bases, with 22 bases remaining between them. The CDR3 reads CASNKRRNRSGAFF. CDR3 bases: TGTGCCAGCAACAAAAGAAGAAATAGGTCGGGAGCTTTCTTT.

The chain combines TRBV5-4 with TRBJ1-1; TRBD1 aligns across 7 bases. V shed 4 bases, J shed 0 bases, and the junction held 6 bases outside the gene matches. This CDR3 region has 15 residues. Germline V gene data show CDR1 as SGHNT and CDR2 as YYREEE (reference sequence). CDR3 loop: CASSGWDSMNTEAFF. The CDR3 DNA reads TGTGCCAGCAGCGGATGGGACAGTATGAACACTGAAGCTTTCTTT.

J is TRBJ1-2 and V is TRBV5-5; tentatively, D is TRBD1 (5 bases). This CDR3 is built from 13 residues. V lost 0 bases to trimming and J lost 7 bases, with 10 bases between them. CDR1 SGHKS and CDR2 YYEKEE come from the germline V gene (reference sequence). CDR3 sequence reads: CASSLVRGFGYTF. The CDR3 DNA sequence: TGTGCCAGCAGCTTGGTAAGGGGATTTGGCTACACCTTC.

The CDR3 loop is CASSEISLVQGYNYGYTF. The CDR3 DNA reads as TGCGCCAGCAGTGAGATATCCTTGGTACAGGGGTACAACTATGGCTACACCTTC. The genes are TRBV10-2 and TRBJ1-2; 7 bases fit TRBD1. The V gene's germline CDR1 is WSHSY and CDR2 SAAADI. The CDR3 has 18 residues. V lost 2 bases, J lost 2 bases, and 14 bases stayed unmatched.

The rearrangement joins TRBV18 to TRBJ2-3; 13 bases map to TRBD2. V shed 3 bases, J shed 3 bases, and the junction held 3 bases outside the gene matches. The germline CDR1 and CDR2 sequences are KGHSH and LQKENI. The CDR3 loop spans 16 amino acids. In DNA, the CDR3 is TGTGCCAGCTCACCCCCGACTAGCGGGAGGACAGATACGCAGTATTTT. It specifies CASSPPTSGRTDTQYF.

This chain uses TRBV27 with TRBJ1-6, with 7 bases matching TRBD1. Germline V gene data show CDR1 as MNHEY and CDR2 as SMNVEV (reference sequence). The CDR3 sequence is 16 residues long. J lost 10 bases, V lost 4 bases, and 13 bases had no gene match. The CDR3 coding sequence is TGTGCCAGCAGTTCAGGACAGGAGGCCCCTCGGTCACCCCTCCACTTT. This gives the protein CASSSGQEAPRSPLHF.

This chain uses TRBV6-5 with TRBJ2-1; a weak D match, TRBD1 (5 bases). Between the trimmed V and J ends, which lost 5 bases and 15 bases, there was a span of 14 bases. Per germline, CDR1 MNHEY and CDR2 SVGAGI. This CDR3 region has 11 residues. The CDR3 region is CASSHQGLRFF. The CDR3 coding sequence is TGTGCCAGCAGTCATCAGGGTTTGCGGTTCTTC.

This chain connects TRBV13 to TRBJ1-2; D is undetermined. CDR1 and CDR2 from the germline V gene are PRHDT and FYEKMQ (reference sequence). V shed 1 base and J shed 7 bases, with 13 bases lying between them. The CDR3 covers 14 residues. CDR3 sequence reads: CASSLAPRLSGYTF. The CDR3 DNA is TGTGCCAGCAGCTTAGCCCCCCGTCTGTCTGGCTACACCTTC.

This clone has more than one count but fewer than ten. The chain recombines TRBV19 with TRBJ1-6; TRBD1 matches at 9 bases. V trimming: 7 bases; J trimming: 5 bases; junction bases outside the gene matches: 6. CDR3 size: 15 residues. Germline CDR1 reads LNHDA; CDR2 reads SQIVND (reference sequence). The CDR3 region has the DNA TGTGCCAGTACTCGCCGGGACAGGGATAATTCACCCCTCCACTTT. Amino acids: CASTRRDRDNSPLHF.

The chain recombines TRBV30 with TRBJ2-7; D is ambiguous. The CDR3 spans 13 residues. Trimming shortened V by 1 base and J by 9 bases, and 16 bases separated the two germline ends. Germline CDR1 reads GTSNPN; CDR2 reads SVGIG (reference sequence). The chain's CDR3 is CAWSGESLTGQYF. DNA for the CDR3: TGTGCCTGGAGTGGCGAGAGTCTTACGGGGCAGTACTTC. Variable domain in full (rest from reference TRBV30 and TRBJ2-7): SQTIHQWPATLVQPVGSPLSLECTVEGTSNPNLYWYRQAAGRGLQLLFYSVGIGQISSEVPQNLSASRPQDRQFILSSKKLLLSDSGFYLCAWSGESLTGQYFGPGTRLTVT.

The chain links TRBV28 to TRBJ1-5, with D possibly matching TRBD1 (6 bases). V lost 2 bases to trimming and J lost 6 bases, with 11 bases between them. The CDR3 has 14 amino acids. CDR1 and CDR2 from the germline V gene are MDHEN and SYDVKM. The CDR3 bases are TGTGCCAGCAGTTTAGACAGGAACAGTCAGCCCCAGCATTTT. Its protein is CASSLDRNSQPQHF.

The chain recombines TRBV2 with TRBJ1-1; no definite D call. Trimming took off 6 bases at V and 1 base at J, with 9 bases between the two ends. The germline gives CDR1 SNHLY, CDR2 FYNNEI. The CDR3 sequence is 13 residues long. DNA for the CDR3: TGTGCCAGCAGAGATTACAGGAACACTGAAGCTTTCTTT. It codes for CASRDYRNTEAFF.

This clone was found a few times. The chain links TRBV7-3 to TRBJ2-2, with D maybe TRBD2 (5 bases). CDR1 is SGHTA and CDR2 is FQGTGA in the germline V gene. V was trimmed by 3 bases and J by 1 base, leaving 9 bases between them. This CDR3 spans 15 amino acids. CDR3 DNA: TGTGCCAGCAGCTTTACAGCGGTGAACACCGGGGAGCTGTTTTTT. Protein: CASSFTAVNTGELFF. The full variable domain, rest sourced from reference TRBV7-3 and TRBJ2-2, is GAGVSQTPSNKVTEKGKYVELRCDPISGHTALYWYRQSLGQGPEFLIYFQGTGAADDSGLPNDRFFAVRPEGSVSTLKIQRTERGDSAVYLCASSFTAVNTGELFFGEGSRLTVL.